The T cell receptor beta chain described here comes from a study of response to subunit inactivated influenza vaccine. TCRdb reprocessed the RT-PCR reads with MiXCR, giving one entry per CDR3 protein. This table has about 540,000 distinct CDR3 sequences, 20% to 25% appearing once. A few counts support this clonotype. The same sample was also studied in work on T cells expressing NK-cell markers. That work contributes: Making the TCR beta cDNA relied on 5'RACE template switching with UMIs.

The TCR was taken from a man aged 50-60 years who received an inactivated influenza vaccine. The material was CD4+ T cells sorted from PBMCs, obtained approximately 13 days after vaccination.

DNA of the CDR3: TGTGCCAGCAGCTTGGCTAGGATAAGCACAGATACGCAGTATTTT. This gives the protein CASSLARISTDTQYF. The chain recombines TRBV5-5 with TRBJ2-3, with D hard to call. CDR1 is SGHKS and CDR2 is YYEKEE in the germline V gene (reference sequence). V was shortened by 0 bases and J by 0 bases, with 8 bases between the two germline ends. This CDR3 has 15 amino acids.